This TCR beta chain was obtained from a study of blood T cell repertoires in COVID-19. In the original analysis: Cell counts per sample came from amplifying reference gene primers. Here immunoSEQ multiplex PCR was the method, and the copy in TCRdb shows in-frame clones only, minus some. V, J and clone size derive from that table, while D and trimming were established from the DNA sequence. The sample includes some 240,000 clones, 89% of them seen just once. This sequence originates from a woman between 35 and 50 years old who had recovered from COVID-19. Sequencing was performed on peripheral blood.

CDR3 region: CASSYSMQGRNTIYF. The CDR3 region has the DNA TGTGCCAGCAGTTACTCGATGCAGGGGCGAAACACCATATATTTT. This chain links TRBV6-5 with TRBJ1-3; D may be TRBD1 (6 bases). There are 15 residues in the CDR3. V gave up 0 bases and J gave up 5 bases, with 11 bases separating them. Germline values: CDR1 MNHEY, CDR2 SVGAGI.